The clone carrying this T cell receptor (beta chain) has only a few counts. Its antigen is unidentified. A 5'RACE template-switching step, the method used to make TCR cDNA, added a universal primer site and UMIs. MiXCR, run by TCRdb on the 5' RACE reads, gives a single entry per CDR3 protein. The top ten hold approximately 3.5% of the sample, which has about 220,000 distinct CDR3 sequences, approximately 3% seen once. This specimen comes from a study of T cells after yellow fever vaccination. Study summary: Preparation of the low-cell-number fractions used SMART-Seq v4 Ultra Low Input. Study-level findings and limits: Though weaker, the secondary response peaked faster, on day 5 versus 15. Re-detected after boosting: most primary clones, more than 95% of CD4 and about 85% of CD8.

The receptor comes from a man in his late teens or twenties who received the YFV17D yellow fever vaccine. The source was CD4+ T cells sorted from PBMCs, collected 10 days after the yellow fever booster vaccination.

This CDR3 reads CASSYSRPGQGTQFF. The CDR3 bases are TGTGCCAGCAGTTACTCCCGACCGGGACAGGGTACGCAGTTCTTC. The chain recombines TRBV6-5 with TRBJ2-1, with 9 nucleotides matching TRBD1. CDR3 length equals 15 residues. The germline V gene has CDR1 MNHEY and CDR2 SVGAGI. The V segment lost 0 bases and the J segment 12 bases; nucleotides outside the gene matches: 9.